This entry features one T cell receptor beta chain sequence. This clonotype occurred many times. Its antigen is not yet known. No much larger clone is present one base from it, and per-base qualities are unavailable. Sequences MNHNS (CDR1) and SASEGT (CDR2) are obtained from the germline V gene. V is pared back by 0 bases and J by 4 bases, with 9 bases lying between the germline termini. The cysteine opens and the phenylalanine closes a CDR3 of 14 amino acids. The entry retains the CDR3 DNA only, 42 bases that are in frame from base 1. This entry is derived from a study of T-cell reconstitution after alpha-beta-depleted transplantation in children listed by TCRdb under 2016. Regarding the study in general: Using TCR repertoire profiling, the study followed T-cell immune reconstitution in a quantitative way in children after TCRalphabeta/CD19-depleted allogeneic hematopoietic cell transplantation.

Library preparation used PCR. The listed sequencing device is Illumina HiSeq 2500. Molecular barcoding was employed in the preparation of TCR libraries, with unique molecular identifiers being used to normalize TCRbeta repertoire quantification. The public sequencing data were trimmed at Q25 with fastp and processed into clonotypes with MiXCR by TCRdb, which kept only in-frame beta chains. Rows are unified per CDR3 protein, each entry keeping the most common DNA and genes. In all, the sample holds about 400,000 distinct CDR3 sequences, and more than 10% of those were seen once. In total, the top ten clones hold approximately 4.3% of the sample.

The material sequenced was PBMCs, taken from the stem cell graft. The receptor chain draws on TRBV6-1 and TRBJ2-5; no D gene is confidently identified. The TCR originated in a human donor who donated a stem cell graft to a child with Fanconi anemia. The DNA is as follows: TGTGCCAGCAGTGAAGCGGGCGGACCAGAGACCCAGTACTTC. Its product reads: CASSEAGGPETQYF.